The T cell receptor (beta chain) under discussion was sequenced for a study of T cell responses to AZD1222 COVID-19 vaccine. Study outcomes and limitations: Close to half of all spike-specific TCRs reportedly target regions of the variants that are unmutated. Most donors were white British, females outnumbered males, and clonal diversity was possibly underestimated. Compared with day 0, the breadth and depth of the Spike-specific TCR repertoire rose significantly after two doses of AZD1222.

This table comes from immunoSEQ multiplex PCR, and its TCRdb copy is limited to in-frame clones, with some not included. The sample records under 150,000 clones, roughly 92% being singletons. Turning to this clone: Its antigen is unknown.

The CDR3 sequence is 16 residues long. Losses at the gene ends were 6 bases for V and 3 bases for J; bases not matched to a gene: 11. CDR1 is SGHRS, CDR2 YFSETQ, per germline. The chain recombines TRBV5-1 with TRBJ1-2, with TRBD1 matching over 10 bases. The clonotype was recovered from an adult who received the AZD1222 COVID-19 vaccine. Here the sequenced sample was peripheral blood, taken 28 days after the second AZD1222 dose. CDR3 in DNA: TGCGCCAGCACCATCGGTGGAGGACAGGGGGACTATGGCTACACCTTC. Translation: CASTIGGGQGDYGYTF.